This T cell receptor beta chain is from a study of shared clonotypes between healthy human individuals (dated by TCRdb to the early 2020s). About the full investigation: The cohort comprised a couple of women and a few men aged 18 to 49 years. For each donor, CD4 naive and CD4 memory were each run on three plates, CD8 naive on two plates, and CD8 memory on one plate. To estimate repertoire size and how much clonotype sharing occurs between individuals, the study deeply sequenced the blood TCR repertoires of about 5 healthy adults. To increase sequencing depth and limit assay-specific biases, TCR repertoire library preparation and sequencing were carried out by different laboratories using diverse techniques. Each donor's leukapheresis produced roughly between roughly 0.94 and 9.5 billion PBMCs. What the study reported, not specific to this receptor: Pairwise subsampling indicated that sequencing depth was expected to affect the degree of clonotype sharing among donors. Compared with non-shared clonotypes, the clonotypes found in all four sorted-subset donors had higher generation probabilities. Sampling was restricted to blood, and TCR repertoires in tissues likely differ from the TCR repertoires found in blood. Sharing across a few donors was observed for approximately 5% of naive CD4, over 3% of naive CD8, 2% to 2.5% of memory CD4, and around 0.4% of memory CD8 clonotypes. Rarefaction of sorted-subset datasets indicated incomplete sequencing despite the large sequencing depth. Naive subsets generally had larger estimated clonotype richness than memory subsets. Because the study included only a small number of donors, the genetic and exposure-history diversity represented was limited.

Healthy HIV-negative adults with no recently reported acute infections or vaccinations were included as donors. Only Caucasian adults living in Nashville, Tennessee, USA were represented among the donors. CD4+ T cells were enriched by magnetic negative selection; naive cells were then positively selected on CD45RA, and the negative fraction formed the memory subset. After blood collection by leukapheresis, PBMCs were isolated using Ficoll-Histopaque density gradient centrifugation and then cryopreserved in the vapor phase of liquid nitrogen. Purity and quantity of every magnetically sorted T cell population were checked by analytical flow cytometry. Genomic DNA was isolated from each sorted fraction and quantified by UV absorbance on a Nanodrop 2000c. The CDR3 covers 15 residues, taking in both the cysteine and the phenylalanine. Only the CDR3 part of the read is kept: 45 bases, read in frame from the first base. In the germline V gene, CDR1 corresponds to SGHAT and CDR2 to FQNNGV. From V the trimming removes 5 bases and from J it removes 4 bases, while the gene matches leave 10 bases of the junction unaccounted for.

On this clone itself: Its antigen has not been determined. There are no base qualities to consult, and no much larger clone falls within one base.

Using the deep immunoSEQ assay, multiplex PCR amplified TCR CDR3 regions from genomic DNA. For each cell subset, the extracted genomic DNA was distributed evenly across all wells of several immunoSEQ 96-well plates, and each plate served as one replicate. For sorted subsets, around 200 ng genomic DNA, equal to about 30,000 T cell genomes, was loaded into each replicate PCR. Purified libraries were measured with a Qubit 3.0 fluorometer, size-checked on a Bioanalyzer 2100, and measured again with the KAPA Library Quantification kit. A separate single-read 150-cycle Illumina NextSeq 550 flow cell was used to sequence each immunoSEQ 96-well plate. On the study's bioinformatics: Because the immunoSEQ output held only junctional sequences and lacked quality scores, the filtering could not match the filtering applied to full-length reads. Sequences were annotated with PyIR, a Python wrapper for IgBLAST v1.9, using IMGT germline references to assign V/J genes and CDR3. Reads were filtered out if the reads had weak V/J assignments (E-value above 1e-6), no CDR3, stop codons, out-of-frame junctions, or ambiguous translated residues. V3J clonotypes were defined as sequences sharing the same inferred V gene, J gene, and CDR3 amino acid sequence. Percentage overlap between repertoires was computed as shared unique clonotypes divided by the size of the smaller repertoire. Richness of each repertoire was evaluated using RTK rarefaction, the Chao1 estimator, and Recon v2.1 estimates of unobserved clonotypes. OLGA was used to compute generation probabilities for all TCRbeta clonotypes that the gDNA method yielded from four donors. TCRdb provides this immuneACCESS table in a form limited to in-frame rearrangements. Some clones are lacking; in checked studies, under half of them reflect an unresolved V gene, and why the rest are absent is not known. V and J calls and clone size are given by that table; D and trimming were obtained from the DNA. The sample table holds some 2,500,000 clones, of which 80% to 95% were seen once. The ten biggest clones cover 0.35% to 0.45% of the sample.

This TCR was recovered from a man younger than 35 in good health. Some clones in this sample may be carry-over from other donors' samples. Sample: naive CD4+ T cells from PBMCs. Reading the label with the study, this specimen's cell subset or site is: CD45RA+ positively selected. This chain is built from TRBV11-2 and TRBJ1-2, and TRBD1 aligns with 7 junction nucleotides. The CDR3: CASSARTGDSYGYTF. The bases read TGTGCCAGCAGCGCGCGAACAGGGGATTCCTATGGCTACACCTTC.